A selection of T cell receptor beta chains follows, all from one sample in a study of cytomegalovirus exposure and HLA in healthy donors. Produced via immunoSEQ multiplex PCR; TCRdb's table is partial and in-frame only. The data contain about 74,000 clones, about 95% of them seen just once; the ten biggest clones take up under 2%. The sequenced sample consisted of PBMCs. These receptors originate from a woman under 30 in good health and CMV-seropositive. Each CDR3 is given without its conserved first and last residue. Expanded clones are given a class, and other clones once, few, many or no size at all.

j_gene	abundance	v_gene	CDR3aa
TRBJ2-3	-	TRBV4-3	ASSQGWEGRSGPDTQY
TRBJ2-7	-	TRBV5-4	ASSLGGRAVSYEQY
TRBJ1-5	-	TRBV30	AWSLLDGQPQH
TRBJ1-5	-	TRBV2	ASSDRRGQPQH
TRBJ2-7	-	TRBV19	ASSIVAGGAGEQY
TRBJ2-3	-	TRBV7-2	ASSLEAFGLGGTDTQY
TRBJ1-4	-	TRBV11-2	ASSKTGISEKLF
TRBJ2-7	-	TRBV4-1	ASSQGWGDVHEQY
TRBJ2-1	-	TRBV4-2	ASSQVRWAGNEQF
TRBJ1-4	-	TRBV9	ASSPRGEKLF
TRBJ1-4	-	TRBV7-9	ASSLGGGGGGEKLF
TRBJ1-1	-	TRBV5-4	ASSWRRNRNTEAF
TRBJ2-1	-	TRBV10-3	AIIRVELAGNEQF
TRBJ2-2	-	TRBV4-1	ASSPGGRFNTGELF
TRBJ1-1	-	TRBV6-1	ASRMTGRTEAF
TRBJ2-1	once	TRBV4-1	ASSQEAQGVREWTLSYNEQF
TRBJ2-2	-	TRBV2	ASMASGPNTGELF
TRBJ2-3	-	TRBV4-2	ASSQVGLAPTTDTQY
TRBJ2-1	-	TRBV4-3	ASSHGQGSIYEQF
TRBJ2-3	-	TRBV10-1	ASSDPEADTQY
TRBJ1-1	-	TRBV9	ASSVGGYTEAF
TRBJ2-5	once	TRBV7-2	ASSWGGGGGRETQY
TRBJ2-2	-	TRBV19	ASSTGRLAGVVGELF
TRBJ2-3	-	TRBV29-1	SVRQGGTDTQY
TRBJ1-2	-	TRBV5-6	ASSLTVLTNYGYT
TRBJ2-7	-	TRBV7-9	ASSLGLAGAEQY
TRBJ2-7	-	TRBV25-1	ASSRSVEQY
TRBJ2-3	-	TRBV11-2	ASSLGGISTDTQY
TRBJ1-2	-	TRBV19	ASNDEGAYSYGYT
TRBJ1-1	-	TRBV4-3	ASSHPGQGTTEAF
TRBJ2-3	-	TRBV9	ASSVVGGGAPYTQY
TRBJ2-3	once	TRBV7-2	ASSLTGSSTDTQY
TRBJ2-7	few	TRBV15	ATSVAGGNTGEQY
TRBJ2-1	once	TRBV30	AWGAGLSYNEQF
TRBJ1-2	once	TRBV7-2	ASSEGGRADRGYGYT
TRBJ2-1	once	TRBV10-2	ASSELGGLYNEQF
TRBJ1-2	-	TRBV4-1	ASSQVGDYGYT
TRBJ2-2	-	TRBV5-1	ASSPLSRETGELF
TRBJ2-7	-	TRBV19	ASTPTGSSYEQY
TRBJ1-1	once	TRBV6-5	ASSDSRRLNTEAF
TRBJ2-2	-	TRBV19	ASTGSNAGELF
TRBJ2-2	-	TRBV7-2	ASSKTGGWELF
TRBJ2-7	-	TRBV13	ASSRENRNNEQY
TRBJ2-2	-	TRBV19	ATRLVRGEFTGELF
TRBJ2-1	-	TRBV5-1	ASYATAGSYNEQF
TRBJ2-4	-	TRBV30	AWSKEAKNIQY
TRBJ2-2	-	TRBV27	ASSQNTGELF
TRBJ1-1	-	TRBV9	ASSVRGRGEAF
TRBJ1-6	few	TRBV6-1	ASSESQGRGAEPLH
TRBJ2-3	-	TRBV5-1	ASSLSGTGRDTQY
TRBJ1-3	-	TRBV18	ASRQGAGNTIY
TRBJ2-5	-	TRBV14	ASSQGLISGVQETQY
TRBJ1-5	-	TRBV18	ASSPGTGGLDQPQH
TRBJ2-7	-	TRBV2	ASSAGQEQY
TRBJ2-7	few	TRBV10-3	AISGMSRGLTYEQY
TRBJ2-1	-	TRBV9	ASSPLTAGWLDNEQF
TRBJ2-1	-	TRBV6-5	ASSRVSNEQF
TRBJ2-5	once	TRBV7-2	ASSSRGGPSRETQY
TRBJ1-2	few	TRBV29-1	SVEGSDYGYT
TRBJ1-2	-	TRBV5-8	ASSLGAFVNT